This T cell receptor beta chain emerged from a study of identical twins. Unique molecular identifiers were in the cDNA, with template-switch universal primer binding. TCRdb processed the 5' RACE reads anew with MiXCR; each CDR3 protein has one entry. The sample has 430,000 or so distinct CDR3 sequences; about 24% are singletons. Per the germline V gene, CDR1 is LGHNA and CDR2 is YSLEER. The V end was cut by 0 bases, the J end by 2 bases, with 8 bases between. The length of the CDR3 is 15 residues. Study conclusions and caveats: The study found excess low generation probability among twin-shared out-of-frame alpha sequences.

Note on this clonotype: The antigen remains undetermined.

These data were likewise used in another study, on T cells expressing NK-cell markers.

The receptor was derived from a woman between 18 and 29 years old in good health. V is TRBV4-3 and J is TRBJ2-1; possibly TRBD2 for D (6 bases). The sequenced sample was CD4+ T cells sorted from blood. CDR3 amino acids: CASSQEGGPYNEQFF. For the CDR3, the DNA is TGCGCCAGCAGCCAAGAGGGGGGACCCTACAATGAGCAGTTCTTC.